One sample yielded the 28 T cell receptor beta chains listed below, sequenced in a study of T cell responses to AZD1222 COVID-19 vaccine. Repertoires were generated with immunoSEQ multiplex PCR, while TCRdb's copy carries only in-frame clones and drops some. The sample records 90,000 to 100,000 clones, approximately 91% being singletons. The material sequenced was peripheral blood, taken on day 0 of AZD1222 vaccination. These receptor sequences come from an adult in good health.

As to this clone: Distinct nucleotide sequences in the sample also encode this CDR3. The chain has TRBV6-1 and TRBJ1-1; 7 bases match TRBD1. CDR1 is MNHNS, CDR2 SASEGT, per germline. This CDR3 comprises 15 residues. The ends lost 0 bases at V and 1 base at J; junction bases unmatched: 2. In DNA, the CDR3 is TGTGCCAGCAGTGAAGCAGGGGGCAGGAACACTGAAGCTTTCTTT. This codes for CASSEAGGRNTEAFF.

The J gene is TRBJ2-3, the V gene TRBV3-1 (or the pseudogene TRBV3-2), with D perhaps given as TRBD1 or TRBD2 (7 bases each). Per the germline V gene, CDR1 is LGHDT and CDR2 is YNNKEL (reference sequence). V lost 5 bases to trimming and J lost 6 bases, with 21 bases between them. The CDR3 length is 16 residues. CDR3 residues: CASSSGGGLPTDTQYF. Written as DNA, the CDR3 is TGTGCCAGCAGCTCAGGGGGGGGACTCCCAACGGATACGCAGTATTTT.

The gene calls are TRBV10-3 and TRBJ1-1; TRBD1 might be the D (5 bases). This CDR3 is 14 amino acids long. V lost 6 bases to trimming and J lost 1 base, with 12 bases between them. From germline, CDR1 is ENHRY and CDR2 SYGVKD. In DNA, the CDR3 is TGTGCCATCAGCCTAACAGGAGCGAACACTGAAGCTTTCTTT. Translating gives CAISLTGANTEAFF.

The chain couples TRBV10-1 to TRBJ1-1; no clear D gene. This CDR3 is built from 14 residues. Germline lookup yields CDR1 WNHNN and CDR2 SYGVQD (reference sequence). V gave up 6 bases and J gave up 0 bases, with 11 bases separating them. CDR3 in DNA: TGCGCCAGCAGGGCGGACGGTTTGAACACTGAAGCTTTCTTT. Its translation: CASRADGLNTEAFF.

This CDR3 is CASSPGTEYNSPLHF. CDR3 in DNA: TGTGCCAGCAGCCCCGGCACAGAGTATAATTCACCCCTCCACTTT. The rearrangement uses TRBV7-6 and TRBJ1-6; unclear D gene. Deletions cut 5 bases from V and 4 bases from J, with 12 bases between. This CDR3 is built from 15 residues. Germline lookup yields CDR1 SGHVS and CDR2 FNYEAQ. Variable domain in full (rest from reference TRBV7-6 and TRBJ1-6): GAGVSQSPRYKVTKRGQDVALRCDPISGHVSLYWYRQALGQGPEFLTYFNYEAQQDKSGLPNDRFSAERPEGSISTLTIQRTEQRDSAMYRCASSPGTEYNSPLHFGNGTRLTVT.

V gene TRBV3-1 (or the pseudogene TRBV3-2) combines with J gene TRBJ1-2; 7 bases match TRBD1. Germline CDR1 reads LGHDT; CDR2 reads YNNKEL (reference sequence). The CDR3 spans 15 residues. Losses at the gene ends were 4 bases for V and 2 bases for J; bases not matched to a gene: 7. CDR3 residues: CASSPLGQSNYGYTF. DNA for the CDR3: TGTGCCAGCAGCCCCCTGGGACAGTCCAACTATGGCTACACCTTC.

The genes are TRBV5-4 and TRBJ2-1; D ambiguous. The V end was cut by 5 bases, the J end by 0 bases, with 12 bases between. The CDR3 totals 15 residues. Germline V gene data show CDR1 as SGHNT and CDR2 as YYREEE (reference sequence). This CDR3 is CASSNGLSSYNEQFF. The CDR3 DNA reads as TGTGCCAGCAGTAACGGTCTAAGCTCCTACAATGAGCAGTTCTTC.

V gene TRBV10-2 combines with J gene TRBJ2-4; D could derive from TRBD1 or TRBD2 (5 bases each). Trimming shortened V by 10 bases and J by 0 bases, and 19 bases separated the two germline ends. This CDR3 contains 16 residues. CDR1 is WSHSY, CDR2 SAAADI, per germline. The DNA of the CDR3 is TGCGCCACCTACCCTCGGGACCTACTAGCCAAAAACATTCAGTACTTC. Translating it yields CATYPRDLLAKNIQYF.

The V gene is TRBV5-4, the J gene TRBJ1-2; D remains unclear. The germline V gene has CDR1 SGHNT and CDR2 YYREEE (reference sequence). V was clipped by 0 bases and J by 3 bases, with 12 bases between them. This CDR3 region has 15 residues. In nucleotides, the CDR3 is TGTGCCAGCAGCTTGGATGAGTTGGGAGACTATGGCTACACCTTC. Its protein product is CASSLDELGDYGYTF. Full variable domain (missing parts from reference TRBV5-4 and TRBJ1-2): ETGVTQSPTHLIKTRGQQVTLRCSSQSGHNTVSWYQQALGQGPQFIFQYYREEENGRGNFPPRFSGLQFPNYSSELNVNALELDDSALYLCASSLDELGDYGYTFGSGTRLTVV.

The V gene is TRBV4-1, the J gene TRBJ1-1; D might be TRBD1 (5 bases). Germline V lookup: CDR1 MGHRA, CDR2 YSYEKL. There are 14 residues in the CDR3. Between the trimmed V and J ends, which lost 2 bases and 0 bases, there was a span of 7 bases. The CDR3 nucleotides are TGCGCCAGCAGCCAACGGGGACTGAACACTGAAGCTTTCTTT. Translated: CASSQRGLNTEAFF.

This chain links TRBV9 with TRBJ1-2; D call uncertain. The CDR3 covers 15 residues. CDR1 and CDR2 (germline): SGDLS, YYNGEE. The V and J ends lost 0 bases and 2 bases respectively, with 11 bases between them. In DNA form, the CDR3 reads TGTGCCAGCAGCGTAGCTGCAGGTTCGAACTATGGCTACACCTTC. Its translation is CASSVAAGSNYGYTF. Combining the CDR3 with reference TRBV9 and TRBJ1-2 gives the whole variable domain DSGVTQTPKHLITATGQRVTLRCSPRSGDLSVYWYQQSLDQGLQFLIQYYNGEERAKGNILERFSAQQFPDLHSELNLSSLELGDSALYFCASSVAAGSNYGYTFGSGTRLTVV.

J is TRBJ2-7 and V is TRBV6-2 or TRBV6-3, with 9 bases that match TRBD1. V gave up 4 bases and J gave up 6 bases; unmatched junction bases: 10. The CDR3 has 15 residues. Germline loops: CDR1 MNHEY, CDR2 SVGEGT. CDR3 bases: TGTGCCAGCAGTTCGGGAAGGACAGGGGTGGCCGAGCAGTACTTC. Protein product: CASSSGRTGVAEQYF.

This sequence joins TRBV5-5 and TRBJ1-3; unclear D gene. Trimming pared 0 bases from V and 2 bases from J, leaving 12 bases between. The V gene's germline CDR1 is SGHKS and CDR2 YYEKEE (reference sequence). There are 16 residues in the CDR3. The CDR3 reads CASSLEVGLTGNTIYF. In DNA, the CDR3 is TGTGCCAGCAGCTTGGAAGTGGGATTGACTGGAAACACCATATATTTT.

The V gene is TRBV23-1, the J gene TRBJ1-5; 7 nucleotides match TRBD1. TRBV23-1 carries the ORF label, with uncertain function. J gave up 5 bases and V 6 bases, and 16 bases lay outside the gene matches. The CDR3 is 17 amino acids. The CDR3 is CASSRRSGTEPDQPQHF. The CDR3 DNA sequence: TGCGCCAGCAGCCGACGGTCAGGGACAGAGCCTGATCAGCCCCAGCATTTT.

The chain has TRBV18 and TRBJ1-5, with TRBD1 as a possible D gene (5 bases). V was shortened by 6 bases and J by 4 bases, with 22 bases between the two germline ends. This CDR3 has 17 amino acids. Germline V gene lookup returns CDR1 KGHSH and CDR2 LQKENI. The CDR3 coding sequence is TGTGCCAGCTCCCCGGGGCCAAGGAACCCTTTGAATCAGCCCCAGCATTTT. It codes for CASSPGPRNPLNQPQHF. Variable domain in full (rest from reference TRBV18 and TRBJ1-5): NAGVMQNPRHLVRRRGQEARLRCSPMKGHSHVYWYRQLPEEGLKFMVYLQKENIIDESGMPKERFSAEFPKEGPSILRIQQVVRGDSAAYFCASSPGPRNPLNQPQHFGDGTRLSIL.

The chain carries TRBV7-2 and TRBJ1-5, with no clear D. CDR1 is SGHTA and CDR2 is FQGNSA in the germline V gene. The CDR3 has 14 amino acids. V gave up 4 bases and J gave up 2 bases, with 9 bases separating them. This CDR3 is CASSSSPRNQPQHF. The CDR3 nucleotides are TGTGCCAGCAGCTCCTCCCCCCGCAATCAGCCCCAGCATTTT.

The chain links TRBV7-8 to TRBJ1-1; 8 positions match TRBD1. V trimming: 3 bases; J trimming: 8 bases; junction bases outside the gene matches: 2. Germline CDR1 SGHVS, CDR2 FQNEAQ. This CDR3 is built from 12 residues. As DNA, the CDR3 is TGTGCCAGCAGCTTTGCAGGGGGCGAAGCTTTCTTT. This codes for CASSFAGGEAFF.

CDR3 in DNA: TGTGCCAGCAGGGGATCTAGGGACACCGGGGAGCTGTTTTTT. Encoded protein: CASRGSRDTGELFF. The J gene is TRBJ2-2, the V gene TRBV27; no firm D call. The V end was cut by 6 bases, the J end by 3 bases, with 11 bases between. Germline CDR1 reads MNHEY; CDR2 reads SMNVEV (reference sequence). The CDR3 runs to 14 residues.

The chain couples TRBV3-1 (or the pseudogene TRBV3-2) to TRBJ1-1, with D possibly being TRBD1 (5 bases). V was shortened by 0 bases and J by 5 bases, with 22 bases between the two germline ends. Germline V lookup: CDR1 LGHDT, CDR2 YNNKEL (reference sequence). CDR3 length equals 18 residues. The CDR3 loop is CASSQERVGLSRMTEAFF. As DNA, the CDR3 is TGTGCCAGCAGCCAAGAGAGAGTGGGACTCTCTAGAATGACTGAAGCTTTCTTT.

This clone was picked up a small number of times. This sequence joins TRBV7-6 and TRBJ1-6; the D is unclear. V lost 1 base to trimming and J lost 0 bases, with 4 bases between them. CDR1 and CDR2 (germline): SGHVS, FNYEAQ. The CDR3 consists of 15 residues. The chain's CDR3 is CASSLDSSYNSPLHF. The CDR3 nucleotides read TGTGCCAGCAGCTTAGACAGCTCCTATAATTCACCCCTCCACTTT.

This sequence joins TRBV4-3 and TRBJ1-4; 7 bases are shared with TRBD1. There are 15 residues in the CDR3. The V gene's germline CDR1 is LGHNA and CDR2 YSLEER. After removal of 0 bases from V and 7 bases from J, the junction contained 5 bases not matched to a gene. The DNA of the CDR3 is TGCGCCAGCAGCCAAGATGGGGGGACAGTTGAAAAACTGTTTTTT. Its protein product is CASSQDGGTVEKLFF.

The chain combines TRBV7-2 with TRBJ2-3; TRBD1 aligns across 10 bases. Germline V gene lookup returns CDR1 SGHTA and CDR2 FQGNSA. The trim removed 5 bases at V and 7 bases at J, leaving 12 bases unmatched. The CDR3 loop spans 16 amino acids. This CDR3 is CASSPGSGTGEHTQYF. CDR3 nucleotides: TGTGCCAGCAGCCCAGGATCCGGGACAGGGGAGCATACGCAGTATTTT. Supplemented by reference TRBV7-2 and TRBJ2-3, the full variable domain reads GAGVSQSPSNKVTEKGKDVELRCDPISGHTALYWYRQSLGQGLEFLIYFQGNSAPDKSGLPSDRFSAERTGGSVSTLTIQRTQQEDSAVYLCASSPGSGTGEHTQYFGPGTRLTVL.

J is TRBJ2-7 and V is TRBV11-2; 11 nucleotides align to TRBD2. V was pared by 2 bases and J by 2 bases, with 5 bases of the junction left unmatched. Germline V gives CDR1 SGHAT, CDR2 FQNNGV. The CDR3 runs 16 residues. The CDR3 DNA follows: TGTGCCAGCAGCTTATACCTAGCGGGGGGCCCCTACGAGCAGTACTTC. Its translation is CASSLYLAGGPYEQYF. Complete variable domain (other parts from reference TRBV11-2 and TRBJ2-7): EAGVAQSPRYKIIEKRQSVAFWCNPISGHATLYWYQQILGQGPKLLIQFQNNGVVDDSQLPKDRFSAERLKGVDSTLKIQPAKLEDSAVYLCASSLYLAGGPYEQYFGPGTRLTVT.

The CDR3 coding sequence is TGTGCCAGTAGTCCCACGACAGGGCGGACCGCTAATGAAAAACTGTTTTTT. It specifies CASSPTTGRTANEKLFF. The chain is built from TRBV19 and TRBJ1-4; 7 nucleotides align to TRBD1. This CDR3 is 17 amino acids long. J was trimmed by 3 bases and V by 5 bases; bases with no gene match: 12. Germline V gives CDR1 LNHDA, CDR2 SQIVND (reference sequence).

This chain joins TRBV20-1 and TRBJ1-1; the D is unclear. The CDR3 sequence is 10 residues long. Trimming removed 8 bases at V and 7 bases at J, with 11 bases between. The V gene's germline CDR1 is DFQATT and CDR2 SNEGSKA (reference sequence). The DNA for the CDR3 is TGCAGTTGGGTTTCACTTGAAGCTTTCTTT. Translated: CSWVSLEAFF.

The V gene is TRBV7-2, the J gene TRBJ1-6; TRBD1 is a possible D gene (6 bases). The CDR3 loop spans 15 amino acids. The ends were cut back, 2 bases at V and 9 bases at J, with 14 bases in the middle. The germline V gene has CDR1 SGHTA and CDR2 FQGNSA. The CDR3 loop reads CASSLSQGLSSPLHF. The CDR3 DNA is TGTGCCAGCAGCTTATCACAGGGCCTTTCTTCACCCCTCCACTTT.

V usage is TRBV7-2 and J usage is TRBJ1-4, with TRBD1 as a possible D gene (6 bases). The V and J ends lost 3 bases and 3 bases respectively, with 8 bases between them. Germline V CDR1 and CDR2: SGHTA, FQGNSA. This CDR3 region has 14 residues. The CDR3 DNA reads TGTGCCAGCAGCTTCACAGGGTCTAATGAAAAACTGTTTTTT. Amino acids: CASSFTGSNEKLFF.

J is TRBJ2-2 and V is TRBV2, with 16 bases identical to TRBD2. Germline values: CDR1 SNHLY, CDR2 FYNNEI. V was clipped by 8 bases and J by 5 bases; unmatched bases: 8. The CDR3 has 17 residues. The CDR3 spells CASPGTSGGAWTGELFF. CDR3 sequence (DNA): TGTGCCAGCCCCGGGACTAGCGGGGGGGCTTGGACCGGGGAGCTGTTTTTT.